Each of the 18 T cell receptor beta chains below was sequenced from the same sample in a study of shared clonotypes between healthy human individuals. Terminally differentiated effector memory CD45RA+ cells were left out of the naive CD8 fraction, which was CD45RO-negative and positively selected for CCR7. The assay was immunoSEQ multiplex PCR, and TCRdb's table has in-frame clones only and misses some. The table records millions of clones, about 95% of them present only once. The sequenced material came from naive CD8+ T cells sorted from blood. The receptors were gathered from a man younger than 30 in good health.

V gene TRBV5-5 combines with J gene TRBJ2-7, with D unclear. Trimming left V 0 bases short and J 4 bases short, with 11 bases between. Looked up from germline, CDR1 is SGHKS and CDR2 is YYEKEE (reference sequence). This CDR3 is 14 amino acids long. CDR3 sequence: CASSLGGMGYEQYF. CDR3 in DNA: TGTGCCAGCAGCTTGGGGGGTATGGGTTACGAGCAGTACTTC. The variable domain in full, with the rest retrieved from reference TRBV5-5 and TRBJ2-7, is DAGVTQSPTHLIKTRGQQVTLRCSPISGHKSVSWYQQVLGQGPQFIFQYYEKEERGRGNFPDRFSARQFPNYSSELNVNALLLGDSALYLCASSLGGMGYEQYFGPGTRLTVT.

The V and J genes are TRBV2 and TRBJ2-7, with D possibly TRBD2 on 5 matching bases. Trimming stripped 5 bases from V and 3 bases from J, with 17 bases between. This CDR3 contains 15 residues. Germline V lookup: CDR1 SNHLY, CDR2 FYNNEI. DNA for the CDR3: TGTGCCAGCAGTCAGGCCGGGGAGAGTTACTACGAGCAGTACTTC. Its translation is CASSQAGESYYEQYF.

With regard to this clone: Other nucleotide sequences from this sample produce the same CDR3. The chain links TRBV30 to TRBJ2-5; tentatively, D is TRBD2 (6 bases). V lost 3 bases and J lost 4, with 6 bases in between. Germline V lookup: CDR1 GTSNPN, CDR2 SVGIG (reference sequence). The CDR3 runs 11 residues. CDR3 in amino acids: CAWSGGETQYF. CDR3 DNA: TGTGCCTGGAGCGGGGGAGAGACCCAGTACTTC.

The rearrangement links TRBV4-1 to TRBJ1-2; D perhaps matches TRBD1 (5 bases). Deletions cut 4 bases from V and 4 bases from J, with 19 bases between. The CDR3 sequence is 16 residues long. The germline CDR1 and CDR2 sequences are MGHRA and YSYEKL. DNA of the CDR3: TGCGCCAGCAGCCCGCCTAGACAGAACTTTACCTATGGCTACACCTTC. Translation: CASSPPRQNFTYGYTF.

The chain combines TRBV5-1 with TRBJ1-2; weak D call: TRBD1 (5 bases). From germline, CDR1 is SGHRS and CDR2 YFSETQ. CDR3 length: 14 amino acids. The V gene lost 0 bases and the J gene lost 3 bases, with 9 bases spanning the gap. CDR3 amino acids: CASSLGGDYYGYTF. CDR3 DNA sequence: TGCGCCAGCAGCTTGGGAGGGGACTACTATGGCTACACCTTC.

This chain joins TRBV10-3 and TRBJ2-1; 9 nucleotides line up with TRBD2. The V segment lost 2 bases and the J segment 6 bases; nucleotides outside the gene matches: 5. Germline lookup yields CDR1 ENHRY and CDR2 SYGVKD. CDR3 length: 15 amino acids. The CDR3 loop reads CAISEGLAGSNEQFF. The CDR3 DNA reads TGTGCCATCAGTGAGGGGCTAGCGGGAAGCAATGAGCAGTTCTTC.

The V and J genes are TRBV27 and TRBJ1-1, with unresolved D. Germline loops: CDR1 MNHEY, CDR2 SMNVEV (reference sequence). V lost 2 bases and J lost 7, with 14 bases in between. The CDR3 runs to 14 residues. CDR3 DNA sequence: TGTGCCAGCAGTTTAGGCGGGTCCCCCGGTGAAGCTTTCTTT. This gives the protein CASSLGGSPGEAFF.

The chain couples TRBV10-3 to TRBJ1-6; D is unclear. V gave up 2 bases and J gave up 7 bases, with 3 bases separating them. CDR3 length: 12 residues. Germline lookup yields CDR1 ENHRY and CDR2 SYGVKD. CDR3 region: CAISERNSPLHF. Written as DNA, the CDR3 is TGTGCCATCAGTGAGAGGAATTCACCCCTCCACTTT.

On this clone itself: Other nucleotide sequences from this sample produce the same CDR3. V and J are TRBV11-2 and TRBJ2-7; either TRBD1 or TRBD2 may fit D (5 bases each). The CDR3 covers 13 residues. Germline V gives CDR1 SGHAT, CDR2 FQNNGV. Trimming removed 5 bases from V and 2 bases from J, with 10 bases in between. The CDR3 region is CASSLGTTYEQYF. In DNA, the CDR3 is TGTGCCAGCAGCCTTGGGACCACCTACGAGCAGTACTTC.

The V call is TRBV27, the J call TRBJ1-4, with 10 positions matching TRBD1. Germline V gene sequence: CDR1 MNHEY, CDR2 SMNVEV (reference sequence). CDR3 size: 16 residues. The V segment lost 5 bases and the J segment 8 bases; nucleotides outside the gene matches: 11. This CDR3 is CASSADRGRDREKLFF. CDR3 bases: TGTGCCAGCAGTGCTGACAGGGGGCGCGACAGGGAAAAACTGTTTTTT.

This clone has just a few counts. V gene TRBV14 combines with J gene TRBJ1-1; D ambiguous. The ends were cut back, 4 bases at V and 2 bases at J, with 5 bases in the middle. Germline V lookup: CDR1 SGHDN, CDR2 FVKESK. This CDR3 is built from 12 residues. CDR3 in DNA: TGTGCCAGCAGCCGGCGAAACACTGAAGCTTTCTTT. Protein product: CASSRRNTEAFF.

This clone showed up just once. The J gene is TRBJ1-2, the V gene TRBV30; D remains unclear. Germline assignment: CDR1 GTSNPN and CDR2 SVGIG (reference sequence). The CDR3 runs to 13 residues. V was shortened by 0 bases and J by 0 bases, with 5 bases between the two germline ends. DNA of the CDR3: TGTGCCTGGAGTGTACCAGCTAACTATGGCTACACCTTC. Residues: CAWSVPANYGYTF.

Written as DNA, the CDR3 is TGTGCCAGCAGCTTGGAGCCCACTAGCACAGATACGCAGTATTTT. Translation: CASSLEPTSTDTQYF. The chain employs TRBV5-4 and TRBJ2-3; D gene unclear. V was pared by 0 bases and J by 0 bases, with 8 bases between. The CDR3 spans 15 residues. In germline, CDR1 is SGHNT, CDR2 YYREEE (reference sequence).

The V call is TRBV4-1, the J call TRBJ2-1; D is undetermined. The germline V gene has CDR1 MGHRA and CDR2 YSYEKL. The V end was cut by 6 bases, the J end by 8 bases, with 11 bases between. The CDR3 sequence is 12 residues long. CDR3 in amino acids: CASSSSVDEQFF. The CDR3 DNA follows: TGCGCCAGCAGTTCTAGTGTGGATGAGCAGTTCTTC.

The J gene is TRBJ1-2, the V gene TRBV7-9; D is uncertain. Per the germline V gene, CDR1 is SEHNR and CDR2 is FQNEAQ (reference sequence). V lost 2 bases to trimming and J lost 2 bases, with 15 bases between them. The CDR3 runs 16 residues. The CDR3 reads CASSLTSDSSNYGYTF. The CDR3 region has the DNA TGTGCCAGCAGCTTAACTTCAGACTCTTCGAACTATGGCTACACCTTC.

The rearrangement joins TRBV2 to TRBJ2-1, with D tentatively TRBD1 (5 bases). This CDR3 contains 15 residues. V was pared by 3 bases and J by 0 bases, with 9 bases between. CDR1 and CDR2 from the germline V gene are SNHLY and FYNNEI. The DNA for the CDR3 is TGTGCCAGCAGTGAGATACAGGTCTCCTACAATGAGCAGTTCTTC. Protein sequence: CASSEIQVSYNEQFF.

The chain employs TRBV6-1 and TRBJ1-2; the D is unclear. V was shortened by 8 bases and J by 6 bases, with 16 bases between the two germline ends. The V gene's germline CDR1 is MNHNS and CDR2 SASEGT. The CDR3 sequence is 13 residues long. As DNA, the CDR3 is TGTGCCAGCCGACGCCGGGCCGGCGATGGCTACACCTTC. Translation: CASRRRAGDGYTF.

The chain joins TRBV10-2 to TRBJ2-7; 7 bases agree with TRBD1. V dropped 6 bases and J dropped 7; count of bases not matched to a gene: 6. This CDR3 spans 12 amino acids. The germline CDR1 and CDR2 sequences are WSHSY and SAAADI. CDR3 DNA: TGCGCCAGCAGCGAGACAGGGATTGAGCAGTACTTC. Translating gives CASSETGIEQYF.